This T cell receptor beta chain was retrieved from a study of identical twins. From the 5' RACE reads, TCRdb called clonotypes with MiXCR, one entry per CDR3 protein. Of around 530,000 distinct CDR3 sequences in the sample, 15% were seen once. CDR1 is SGHVS, CDR2 FNYEAQ, per germline. The CDR3 runs to 15 residues. The V gene lost 2 bases and the J gene lost 7 bases, with 15 bases spanning the gap. This sample also belongs to another study, concerning yellow fever vaccine responses in identical twins.

This chain uses TRBV7-6 with TRBJ2-1, with TRBD2 as a possible D gene (6 bases). The sequenced sample consisted of CD4+ T cells sorted from blood. The TCR was taken from a young woman in good health. Here the CDR3 reads CASSLPGSLWNEQFF. CDR3 DNA: TGTGCCAGCAGCTTACCCGGGAGTTTGTGGAATGAGCAGTTCTTC.